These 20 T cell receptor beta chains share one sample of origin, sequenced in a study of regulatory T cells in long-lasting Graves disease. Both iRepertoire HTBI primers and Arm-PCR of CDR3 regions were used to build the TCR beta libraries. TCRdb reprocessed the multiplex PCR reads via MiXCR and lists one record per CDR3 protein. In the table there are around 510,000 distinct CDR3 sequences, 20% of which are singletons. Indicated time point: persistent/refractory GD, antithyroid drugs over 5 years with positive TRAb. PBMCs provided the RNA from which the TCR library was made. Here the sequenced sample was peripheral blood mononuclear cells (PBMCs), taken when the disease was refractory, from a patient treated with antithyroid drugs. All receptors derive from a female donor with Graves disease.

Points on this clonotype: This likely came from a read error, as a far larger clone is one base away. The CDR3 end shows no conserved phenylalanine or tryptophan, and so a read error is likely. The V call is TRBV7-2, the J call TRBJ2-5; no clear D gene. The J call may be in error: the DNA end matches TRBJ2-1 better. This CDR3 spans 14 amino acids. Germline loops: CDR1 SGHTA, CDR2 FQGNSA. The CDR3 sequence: CASSPDGRYNEQFL. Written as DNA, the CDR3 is TGTGCCAGCAGCCCAGATGGGCGGTACAATGAGCAGTTCCTC.

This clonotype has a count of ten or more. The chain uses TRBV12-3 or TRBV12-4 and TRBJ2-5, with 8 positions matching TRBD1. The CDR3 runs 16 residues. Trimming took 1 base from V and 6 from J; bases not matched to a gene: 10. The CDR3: CASSLVRGLAGKTQYF. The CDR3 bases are TGTGCCAGCAGTTTAGTCAGGGGGCTAGCTGGGAAGACCCAGTACTTC.

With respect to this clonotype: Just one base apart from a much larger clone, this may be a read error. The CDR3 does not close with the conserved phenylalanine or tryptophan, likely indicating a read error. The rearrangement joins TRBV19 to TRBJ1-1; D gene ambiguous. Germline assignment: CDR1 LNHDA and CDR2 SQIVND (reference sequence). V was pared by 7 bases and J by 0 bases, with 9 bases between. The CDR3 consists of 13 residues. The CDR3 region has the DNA TGTGCCAGTAACCCGGGGATGAACACTGAAGCTTTCTCT. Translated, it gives CASNPGMNTEAFS.

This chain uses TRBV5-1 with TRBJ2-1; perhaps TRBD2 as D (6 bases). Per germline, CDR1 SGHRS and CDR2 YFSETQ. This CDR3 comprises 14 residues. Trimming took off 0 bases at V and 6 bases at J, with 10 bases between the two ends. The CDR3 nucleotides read TGCGCCAGCAGCTTGGGCGGGGACCTCAATGAGCAGTTCTTC. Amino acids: CASSLGGDLNEQFF. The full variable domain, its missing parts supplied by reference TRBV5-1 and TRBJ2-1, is KAGVTQTPRYLIKTRGQQVTLSCSPISGHRSVSWYQQTPGQGLQFLFEYFSETQRNKGNFPGRFSGRQFSNSRSEMNVSTLELGDSALYLCASSLGGDLNEQFFGPGTRLTVL.

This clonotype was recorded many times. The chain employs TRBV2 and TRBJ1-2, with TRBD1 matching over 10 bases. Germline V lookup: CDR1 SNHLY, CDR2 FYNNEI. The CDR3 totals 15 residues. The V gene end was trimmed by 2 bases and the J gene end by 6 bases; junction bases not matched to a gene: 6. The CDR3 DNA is TGTGCCAGCAGTGAATTGGGACAGGGGATCCATGGCTACACCTTC. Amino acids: CASSELGQGIHGYTF.

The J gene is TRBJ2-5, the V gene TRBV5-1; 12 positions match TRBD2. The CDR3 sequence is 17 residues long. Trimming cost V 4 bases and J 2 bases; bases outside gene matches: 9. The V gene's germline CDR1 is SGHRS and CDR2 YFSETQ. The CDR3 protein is CASSPGTSGLYQETQYF. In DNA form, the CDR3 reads TGCGCCAGCAGCCCTGGGACTAGCGGGCTCTATCAAGAGACCCAGTACTTC. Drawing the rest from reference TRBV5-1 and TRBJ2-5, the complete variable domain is KAGVTQTPRYLIKTRGQQVTLSCSPISGHRSVSWYQQTPGQGLQFLFEYFSETQRNKGNFPGRFSGRQFSNSRSEMNVSTLELGDSALYLCASSPGTSGLYQETQYFGPGTRLLVL.

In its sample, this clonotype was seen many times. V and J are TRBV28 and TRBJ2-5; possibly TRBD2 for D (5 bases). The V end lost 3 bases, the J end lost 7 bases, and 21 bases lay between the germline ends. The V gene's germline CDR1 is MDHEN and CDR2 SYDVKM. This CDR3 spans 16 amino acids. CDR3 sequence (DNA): TGTGCCAGCAGTTTCCTCGGGGAGTCCCCGTGGTGGACCCAGTACTTC. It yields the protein CASSFLGESPWWTQYF. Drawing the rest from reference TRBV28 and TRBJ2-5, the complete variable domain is DVKVTQSSRYLVKRTGEKVFLECVQDMDHENMFWYRQDPGLGLRLIYFSYDVKMKEKGDIPEGYSVSREKKERFSLILESASTNQTSMYLCASSFLGESPWWTQYFGPGTRLLVL.

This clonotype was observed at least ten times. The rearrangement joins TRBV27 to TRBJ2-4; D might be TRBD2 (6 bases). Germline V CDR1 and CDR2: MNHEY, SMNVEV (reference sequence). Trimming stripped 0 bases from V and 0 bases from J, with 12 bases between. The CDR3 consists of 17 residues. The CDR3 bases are TGTGCCAGCAGTTTATCCGGTAGCGGTGTAGCCAAAAACATTCAGTACTTC. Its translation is CASSLSGSGVAKNIQYF.

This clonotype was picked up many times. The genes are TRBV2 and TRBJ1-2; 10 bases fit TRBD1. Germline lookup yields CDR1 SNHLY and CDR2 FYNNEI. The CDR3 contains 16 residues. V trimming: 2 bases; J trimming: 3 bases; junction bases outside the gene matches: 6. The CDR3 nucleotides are TGTGCCAGCAGTGAAATGGGACAGGGGTTTTACTATGGCTACACCTTC. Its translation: CASSEMGQGFYYGYTF.

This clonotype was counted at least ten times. The CDR3 bases are TGTGCCAGCAGCGAGACAGGGCTGGAGACCCAGTACTTC. Translating it yields CASSETGLETQYF. V usage is TRBV3-1 and J usage is TRBJ2-5; 7 positions match TRBD1. The V and J ends lost 5 bases and 5 bases, in that order; junction bases with no gene match: 5. CDR1 is LGHDT, CDR2 YNNKEL, per germline (reference sequence). The CDR3 consists of 13 residues.

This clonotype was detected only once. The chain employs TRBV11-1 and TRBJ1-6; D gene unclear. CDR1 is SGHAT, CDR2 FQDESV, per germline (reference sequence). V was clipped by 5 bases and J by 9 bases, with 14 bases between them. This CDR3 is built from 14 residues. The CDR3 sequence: CASSRRAPSSPLHF. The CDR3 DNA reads TGTGCCAGCAGCCGTCGAGCCCCGTCTTCACCCCTCCACTTT. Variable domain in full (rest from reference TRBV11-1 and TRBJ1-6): EAEVAQSPRYKITEKSQAVAFWCDPISGHATLYWYRQILGQGPELLVQFQDESVVDDSQLPKDRFSAERLKGVDSTLKIQPAELGDSAMYLCASSRRAPSSPLHFGNGTRLTVT.

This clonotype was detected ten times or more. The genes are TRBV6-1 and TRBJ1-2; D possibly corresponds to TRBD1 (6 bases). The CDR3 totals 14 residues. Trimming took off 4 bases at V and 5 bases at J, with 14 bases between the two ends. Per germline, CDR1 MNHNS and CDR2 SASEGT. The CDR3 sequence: CASSAGTRGYGYTF. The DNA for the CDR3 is TGTGCCAGCAGTGCCGGGACAAGGGGATATGGCTACACCTTC.

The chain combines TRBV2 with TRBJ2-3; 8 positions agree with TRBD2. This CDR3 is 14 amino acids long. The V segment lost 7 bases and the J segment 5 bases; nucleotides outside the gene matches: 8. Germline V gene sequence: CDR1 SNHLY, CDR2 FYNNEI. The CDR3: CASIRAGVGDTQYF. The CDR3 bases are TGTGCCAGCATCAGAGCGGGAGTCGGAGATACGCAGTATTTT. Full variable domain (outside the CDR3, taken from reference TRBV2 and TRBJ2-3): EPEVTQTPSHQVTQMGQEVILRCVPISNHLYFYWYRQILGQKVEFLVSFYNNEISEKSEIFDDQFSVERPDGSNFTLKIRSTKLEDSAMYFCASIRAGVGDTQYFGPGTRLTVL.

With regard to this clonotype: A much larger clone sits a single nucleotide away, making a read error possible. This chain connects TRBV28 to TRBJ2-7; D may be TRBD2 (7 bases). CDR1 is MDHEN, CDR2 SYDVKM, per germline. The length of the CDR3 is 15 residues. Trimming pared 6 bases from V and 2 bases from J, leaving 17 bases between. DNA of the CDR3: TGTGCCAGCAGGTACGGCGGGGGCCTCCCCTACGAGCAGTACTTC. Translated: CASRYGGGLPYEQYF.

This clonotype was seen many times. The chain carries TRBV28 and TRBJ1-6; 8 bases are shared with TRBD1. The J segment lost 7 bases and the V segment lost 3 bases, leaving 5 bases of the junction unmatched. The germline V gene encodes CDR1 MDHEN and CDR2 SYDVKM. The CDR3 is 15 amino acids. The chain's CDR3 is CASSFIRQGNSPLHF. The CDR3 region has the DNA TGTGCCAGCAGTTTTATCAGACAGGGGAATTCACCCCTCCACTTT. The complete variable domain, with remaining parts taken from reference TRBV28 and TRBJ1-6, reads DVKVTQSSRYLVKRTGEKVFLECVQDMDHENMFWYRQDPGLGLRLIYFSYDVKMKEKGDIPEGYSVSREKKERFSLILESASTNQTSMYLCASSFIRQGNSPLHFGNGTRLTVT.

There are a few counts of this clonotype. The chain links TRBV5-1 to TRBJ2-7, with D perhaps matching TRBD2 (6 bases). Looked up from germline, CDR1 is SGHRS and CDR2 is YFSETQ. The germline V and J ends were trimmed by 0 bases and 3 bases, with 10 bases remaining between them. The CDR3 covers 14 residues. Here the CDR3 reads CASSLGGNNYEQYF. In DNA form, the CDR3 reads TGCGCCAGCAGCTTGGGCGGGAACAACTACGAGCAGTACTTC. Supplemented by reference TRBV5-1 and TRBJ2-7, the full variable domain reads KAGVTQTPRYLIKTRGQQVTLSCSPISGHRSVSWYQQTPGQGLQFLFEYFSETQRNKGNFPGRFSGRQFSNSRSEMNVSTLELGDSALYLCASSLGGNNYEQYFGPGTRLTVT.

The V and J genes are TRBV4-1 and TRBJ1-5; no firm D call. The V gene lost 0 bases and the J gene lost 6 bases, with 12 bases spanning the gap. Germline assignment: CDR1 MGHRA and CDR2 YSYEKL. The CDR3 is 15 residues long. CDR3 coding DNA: TGCGCCAGCAGCCAAGATGGACGGCCCCCTCAGCCCCAGCATTTT. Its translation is CASSQDGRPPQPQHF.

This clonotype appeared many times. The CDR3 nucleotides read TGTGCCAGCAGCTTAACTGGGGAGACCCAGTACTTC. Translation gives CASSLTGETQYF. The genes are TRBV11-2 and TRBJ2-5; D remains unclear. Trimming took 2 bases from V and 5 from J, leaving 6 bases between them. Germline values: CDR1 SGHAT, CDR2 FQNNGV. This CDR3 is built from 12 residues.

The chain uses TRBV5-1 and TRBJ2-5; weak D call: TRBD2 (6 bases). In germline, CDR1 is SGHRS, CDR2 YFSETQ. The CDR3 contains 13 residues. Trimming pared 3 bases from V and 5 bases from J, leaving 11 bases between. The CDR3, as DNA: TGCGCCAGCAGCTGGGGGACTCAGGAGACCCAGTACTTC. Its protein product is CASSWGTQETQYF.

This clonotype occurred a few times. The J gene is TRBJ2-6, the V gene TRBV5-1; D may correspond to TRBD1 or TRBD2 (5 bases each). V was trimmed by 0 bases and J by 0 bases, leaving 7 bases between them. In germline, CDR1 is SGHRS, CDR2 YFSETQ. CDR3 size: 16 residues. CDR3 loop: CASSLGGSSGANVLTF. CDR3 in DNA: TGCGCCAGCAGCTTGGGGGGGAGCTCTGGGGCCAACGTCCTGACTTTC.